This is a list of T cell receptor beta chains from one sample in a study of cytomegalovirus exposure and HLA in healthy donors. Sequencing was performed with immunoSEQ multiplex PCR; in TCRdb, only in-frame clones are kept and a portion is missing. Of hundreds of thousands of clones listed, about 80% are singletons. Material: PBMCs. All receptors derive from a woman in her fifties or sixties in good health and CMV-seropositive. The conserved cysteine and the conserved F or W are not part of the CDR3 here. Fields, in order: CDR3 length, V gene, J gene, CDR3 protein.

>11|TRBV2|TRBJ2-7
AGSGRRSYEQY
>14|TRBV10-1|TRBJ2-5
ASSESMLAGEETQY
>10|TRBV5-1|TRBJ1-1
ASSLAGTVAF
>12|TRBV6-1|TRBJ1-2
ASSEAALNYGYT
>9|TRBV20-1|TRBJ2-7
SARSDYEQY
>12|TRBV6-6|TRBJ1-2
ASSYSGGNYGYT
>12|TRBV7-9|TRBJ1-2
ASSLGEWQGGYT
>13|TRBV5-1|TRBJ2-2
ASNEGNANTGELF
>14|TRBV5-6|TRBJ2-7
ASSLGGGTSGYEQY
>14|TRBV28|TRBJ1-1
ASSSPGQTMNTEAF
>9|TRBV6-1|TRBJ2-4
ASSEFRGKY
>11|TRBV6-1|TRBJ1-1
AGVTTDLREAF
>12|TRBV5-1|TRBJ1-1
ASSLDRVVTEAF
>17|TRBV4-1|TRBJ2-1
ASSRKLGTTSGGVYEQF
>12|TRBV7-9|TRBJ1-1
ASSLLQGDTEAF
>14|TRBV18|TRBJ2-1
ASSTVAGGGYNEQF
>15|TRBV9|TRBJ2-5
ASSVAPGEAREETQY
>11|TRBV10-3|TRBJ2-2
AARTGGTGELF
>12|TRBV5-1|TRBJ2-1
ASTPGTGLIEQF
>12|TRBV5-1|TRBJ2-5
ASSLAGVGETQY
>14|TRBV7-6|TRBJ2-7
ASSPSPGTSGYEQY
>13|TRBV6-1|TRBJ1-1
ASRQTRELNTEAF
>13|TRBV10-1|TRBJ2-1
ASSDGTSGYNEQF
>10|TRBV25-1|TRBJ2-3
ASSDLRSSQY
>13|TRBV19|TRBJ1-2
ASSLQGPANYGYT
>9|TRBV12-5|TRBJ2-3
ASGLGLGKY